These 27 T cell receptor beta chains were sequenced from one sample in a study of blood T cell repertoires in COVID-19. The assay was immunoSEQ multiplex PCR, and TCRdb's table has in-frame clones only and misses some. The repertoire holds around 54,000 clones, with 90% as singletons. Sequencing input: peripheral blood. The receptor set was obtained from a woman between 40 and 55 years old with active COVID-19.

V and J are TRBV11-3 and TRBJ2-2, with 10 nucleotides matching TRBD2. CDR1 and CDR2 (germline): SGHNT, YENEEA. V dropped 5 bases and J dropped 5; count of bases not matched to a gene: 8. This CDR3 comprises 16 residues. The CDR3 sequence: CASSRLAGVMTGELFF. CDR3 bases: TGTGCCAGCAGCCGCCTAGCGGGGGTAATGACCGGGGAGCTGTTTTTT.

This rearrangement joins TRBV7-8 to TRBJ2-3; possibly TRBD1 for D (5 bases). Between the trimmed V and J ends, which lost 0 bases and 2 bases, there was a span of 15 bases. In germline, CDR1 is SGHVS, CDR2 FQNEAQ. The CDR3 spans 17 residues. Here the CDR3 reads CASSLAPRAGHTDTQYF. The CDR3, as DNA: TGTGCCAGCAGCTTAGCTCCTCGTGCTGGACACACAGATACGCAGTATTTT.

This clone was seen a single time. DNA for the CDR3: TGCGCCAGCTCCGTAGATAGTGCCGCGACAGATACGCAGTATTTT. Its translation: CASSVDSAATDTQYF. The chain uses TRBV5-1 and TRBJ2-3; the D is unclear. V lost 7 bases and J 3 bases, leaving 18 bases between the germline ends. The CDR3 is 15 amino acids. Per the germline V gene, CDR1 is SGHRS and CDR2 is YFSETQ.

V gene TRBV19 combines with J gene TRBJ2-7; the match to TRBD1 covers 10 bases. The V gene's germline CDR1 is LNHDA and CDR2 SQIVND (reference sequence). The CDR3 runs to 15 residues. V lost 5 bases, J lost 4 bases, and 8 bases stayed unmatched. The CDR3: CASSPTTGGVYEQYF. DNA of the CDR3: TGTGCCAGTAGTCCTACGACAGGGGGCGTGTACGAGCAGTACTTC. Based on the CDR3 plus reference TRBV19 and TRBJ2-7, the full variable domain is DGGITQSPKYLFRKEGQNVTLSCEQNLNHDAMYWYRQDPGQGLRLIYYSQIVNDFQKGDIAEGYSVSREKKESFPLTVTSAQKNPTAFYLCASSPTTGGVYEQYFGPGTRLTVT.

This chain uses TRBV6-5 with TRBJ2-3, with TRBD2 matching over 11 bases. Germline V gene sequence: CDR1 MNHEY, CDR2 SVGAGI. The V segment lost 6 bases and the J segment 4 bases; nucleotides outside the gene matches: 3. The CDR3 spans 14 residues. The CDR3 DNA reads as TGTGCCAGCAGATTAGCGGGGGGGCCAGATACGCAGTATTTT. Translation: CASRLAGGPDTQYF.

This clone has a single count. This chain joins TRBV30 and TRBJ2-1, with 9 bases fitting TRBD2. Germline-derived CDR1 and CDR2 are GTSNPN and SVGIG (reference sequence). V trimming: 3 bases; J trimming: 6 bases; junction bases outside the gene matches: 12. The CDR3 length is 16 residues. The CDR3, as DNA: TGTGCCTGGAGCCACCGGGGGGGACTAGCCGGCAATGAGCAGTTCTTC. Translation gives CAWSHRGGLAGNEQFF.

V and J are TRBV11-3 and TRBJ1-6; D is perhaps TRBD1 (6 bases). Germline V gene lookup returns CDR1 SGHNT and CDR2 YENEEA. The CDR3 totals 18 residues. V lost 3 bases and J 5 bases, leaving 20 bases between the germline ends. CDR3 in DNA: TGTGCCAGCAGCTTCCTCTCAGTTACAGGGTCCCATAATTCACCCCTCCACTTT. Its protein product is CASSFLSVTGSHNSPLHF.

The rearrangement joins TRBV7-8 to TRBJ2-1; 11 bases map to TRBD1. The length of the CDR3 is 18 residues. CDR1 is SGHVS, CDR2 FQNEAQ, per germline. V lost 4 bases, J lost 3 bases, and 11 bases stayed unmatched. Here the CDR3 reads CASSSSRDRGIGYNEQFF. For the CDR3, the DNA is TGTGCCAGCAGCTCAAGTAGGGACAGGGGGATCGGCTACAATGAGCAGTTCTTC.

The V call is TRBV19, the J call TRBJ1-5; 8 nucleotides agree with TRBD1. J was trimmed by 7 bases and V by 5 bases; bases with no gene match: 7. The germline V gene encodes CDR1 LNHDA and CDR2 SQIVND (reference sequence). The CDR3 is 14 residues long. CDR3 in amino acids: CASSHQGAGQPQHF. The DNA of the CDR3 is TGTGCCAGTAGTCATCAGGGGGCAGGGCAGCCCCAGCATTTT.

This clone was found once. The CDR3, as DNA: TGTGCCATCAGAGCACAGGGGGCCAATTCACCCCTCCACTTT. This translates into CAIRAQGANSPLHF. The chain employs TRBV10-3 and TRBJ1-6, with 9 bases aligning to TRBD1. CDR1 ENHRY and CDR2 SYGVKD come from the germline V gene. With 6 bases clipped from V and 7 bases from J, the junction kept 4 bases outside the gene matches. CDR3 length: 14 amino acids.

The V gene is TRBV2, the J gene TRBJ1-5; 7 nucleotides agree with TRBD1. The length of the CDR3 is 15 residues. V gave up 3 bases and J gave up 3 bases; unmatched junction bases: 5. The germline CDR1 and CDR2 sequences are SNHLY and FYNNEI. DNA of the CDR3: TGTGCCAGCAGTGAGGGACAGATTACCAATCAGCCCCAGCATTTT. This encodes CASSEGQITNQPQHF.

The rearrangement joins TRBV9 to TRBJ1-1, with TRBD1 matching over 7 bases. This CDR3 has 15 amino acids. Germline assignment: CDR1 SGDLS and CDR2 YYNGEE. The V segment lost 3 bases and the J segment 4 bases; nucleotides outside the gene matches: 9. The CDR3 DNA reads TGTGCCAGCAGCGCCCCACAGGGGTTGAGCACTGAAGCTTTCTTT. It is translated as CASSAPQGLSTEAFF.

The rearrangement links TRBV5-1 to TRBJ2-1, with D possibly TRBD2 on 6 matching bases. The germline V and J ends were trimmed by 3 bases and 3 bases, with 16 bases remaining between them. This CDR3 comprises 16 residues. The V gene's germline CDR1 is SGHRS and CDR2 YFSETQ. Here the CDR3 reads CASSWTLRGNYNEQFF. The DNA of the CDR3 is TGCGCCAGCAGCTGGACCCTGCGGGGAAACTACAATGAGCAGTTCTTC.

The chain combines TRBV28 with TRBJ2-5, with 14 bases aligning to TRBD2. V was pared by 4 bases and J by 2 bases, with 6 bases of the junction left unmatched. The germline CDR1 and CDR2 sequences are MDHEN and SYDVKM. This CDR3 spans 17 amino acids. CDR3 amino acids: CASSSRTSGGMQETQYF. In nucleotides, the CDR3 is TGTGCCAGCAGTTCCCGGACTAGCGGGGGGATGCAAGAGACCCAGTACTTC. The full variable domain, its missing parts supplied by reference TRBV28 and TRBJ2-5, is DVKVTQSSRYLVKRTGEKVFLECVQDMDHENMFWYRQDPGLGLRLIYFSYDVKMKEKGDIPEGYSVSREKKERFSLILESASTNQTSMYLCASSSRTSGGMQETQYFGPGTRLLVL.

This chain links TRBV5-5 with TRBJ2-5; possible D gene TRBD1, 7 bases. V shed 4 bases and J shed 6 bases, with 16 bases lying between them. The CDR3 loop spans 14 amino acids. Germline-derived CDR1 and CDR2 are SGHKS and YYEKEE (reference sequence). Here the CDR3 reads CASSPYQGGKTQYF. The CDR3 region has the DNA TGTGCCAGCAGCCCGTATCAGGGGGGAAAGACCCAGTACTTC. Looking up the rest from reference TRBV5-5 and TRBJ2-5 gives the full variable domain: DAGVTQSPTHLIKTRGQQVTLRCSPISGHKSVSWYQQVLGQGPQFIFQYYEKEERGRGNFPDRFSARQFPNYSSELNVNALLLGDSALYLCASSPYQGGKTQYFGPGTRLLVL.

A single count supports this clone. The V and J genes are TRBV5-6 and TRBJ1-1, with D tentatively TRBD1 (5 bases). Trimming took off 2 bases at V and 0 bases at J, with 8 bases between the two ends. This CDR3 has 14 amino acids. The germline CDR1 and CDR2 sequences are SGHDT and YYEEEE. CDR3 in DNA: TGTGCCAGCAGCTTCGACAGACTGAACACTGAAGCTTTCTTT. It is translated as CASSFDRLNTEAFF.

The CDR3 loop reads CASSPRGGYEQYF. The CDR3 region has the DNA TGTGCCAGCAGCCCCAGGGGTGGGTACGAGCAGTACTTC. The rearrangement joins TRBV9 to TRBJ2-7, with D possibly matching TRBD1 (6 bases). The CDR3 length is 13 residues. V was shortened by 4 bases and J by 4 bases, with 12 bases between the two germline ends. CDR1 and CDR2 from the germline V gene are SGDLS and YYNGEE.

This clone has more than one count but fewer than ten. The gene calls are TRBV11-2 and TRBJ2-7; TRBD2 aligns across 7 bases. This CDR3 spans 15 amino acids. The V gene's germline CDR1 is SGHAT and CDR2 FQNNGV. Trimming at V came to 4 bases and at J to 4 bases, leaving 10 bases not matched to a gene. The CDR3 DNA sequence: TGTGCCAGCAGCTCACTTCGACTAGCCAGTTACGAGCAGTACTTC. Translating it yields CASSSLRLASYEQYF.

The chain recombines TRBV29-1 with TRBJ1-2; perhaps TRBD1 as D (5 bases). The CDR3 has 16 residues. V was pared by 0 bases and J by 4 bases, with 18 bases between. Per germline, CDR1 SQVTM and CDR2 ANQGSEA. The CDR3 here is CSVEDRGKAGSYGYTF. The CDR3 region has the DNA TGCAGCGTTGAAGATCGCGGGAAGGCAGGGAGCTATGGCTACACCTTC.

The genes are TRBV11-3 and TRBJ2-3, with D possibly being TRBD2 (6 bases). Germline assignment: CDR1 SGHNT and CDR2 YENEEA. The CDR3 covers 13 residues. V gave up 6 bases and J gave up 2 bases, with 9 bases separating them. CDR3: CASRAGNTDTQYF. For the CDR3, the DNA is TGTGCCAGCAGGGCGGGGAACACAGATACGCAGTATTTT.

The V gene is TRBV2, the J gene TRBJ1-1; unclear D gene. Looked up from germline, CDR1 is SNHLY and CDR2 is FYNNEI. The CDR3 totals 13 residues. The V and J ends lost 7 bases and 1 base respectively, with 10 bases between them. Here the CDR3 reads CASKVGRNTEAFF. The CDR3 nucleotides read TGTGCCAGCAAGGTAGGGAGGAACACTGAAGCTTTCTTT.

The chain joins TRBV7-9 to TRBJ1-1; 10 nucleotides match TRBD1. Germline V gene sequence: CDR1 SEHNR, CDR2 FQNEAQ (reference sequence). The V segment lost 0 bases and the J segment 6 bases; nucleotides outside the gene matches: 4. This CDR3 region has 15 residues. In nucleotides, the CDR3 is TGTGCCAGCAGCTTAGCCGGGACAGGGGTCTCTGAAGCTTTCTTT. Protein product: CASSLAGTGVSEAFF.

The V and J genes are TRBV12-1 and TRBJ2-1; the table assigns TRBD1, which was not confirmed against the DNA. TRBV12-1 is a documented pseudogene. This CDR3 has 15 amino acids. The CDR3 DNA sequence: TGTGCCAGCAGCGCCCGGGACAGCTCCTACAATGAGCAGTTCTTC. Its translation: CASSARDSSYNEQFF.

This chain connects TRBV11-3 to TRBJ2-5; 11 nucleotides agree with TRBD1. CDR1 and CDR2 (germline): SGHNT, YENEEA. The ends lost 4 bases at V and 5 bases at J; junction bases unmatched: 3. The CDR3 is 14 residues long. The DNA of the CDR3 is TGTGCCAGCAGCTGGGACAGGGGGACGGAGACCCAGTACTTC. Encoded protein: CASSWDRGTETQYF.

The chain has TRBV19 and TRBJ1-1; 10 nucleotides match TRBD1. The CDR3 is 14 residues long. V lost 4 bases, J lost 6 bases, and 5 bases stayed unmatched. Germline lookup yields CDR1 LNHDA and CDR2 SQIVND (reference sequence). CDR3 in amino acids: CASSTRQGAAEAFF. The CDR3 nucleotides are TGTGCCAGTAGTACCCGACAGGGGGCGGCTGAAGCTTTCTTT.

The V and J genes are TRBV7-2 and TRBJ1-4, with 7 positions matching TRBD1. With V trimmed by 3 bases and J by 0 bases, 1 base remained unmatched. Germline-derived CDR1 and CDR2 are SGHTA and FQGNSA. The CDR3 runs 15 residues. In nucleotides, the CDR3 is TGTGCCAGCAGCTTTCAGGGGGCAACTAATGAAAAACTGTTTTTT. The encoded protein is CASSFQGATNEKLFF.

As DNA, the CDR3 is TGTGCCAGCAGATCGTACGGGACAGCGTACACTGAAGCTTTCTTT. It specifies CASRSYGTAYTEAFF. The chain employs TRBV27 and TRBJ1-1; 7 bases align to TRBD1. Germline CDR1 is MNHEY and CDR2 is SMNVEV (reference sequence). The V gene end was trimmed by 6 bases and the J gene end by 3 bases; junction bases not matched to a gene: 10. This CDR3 region has 15 residues.